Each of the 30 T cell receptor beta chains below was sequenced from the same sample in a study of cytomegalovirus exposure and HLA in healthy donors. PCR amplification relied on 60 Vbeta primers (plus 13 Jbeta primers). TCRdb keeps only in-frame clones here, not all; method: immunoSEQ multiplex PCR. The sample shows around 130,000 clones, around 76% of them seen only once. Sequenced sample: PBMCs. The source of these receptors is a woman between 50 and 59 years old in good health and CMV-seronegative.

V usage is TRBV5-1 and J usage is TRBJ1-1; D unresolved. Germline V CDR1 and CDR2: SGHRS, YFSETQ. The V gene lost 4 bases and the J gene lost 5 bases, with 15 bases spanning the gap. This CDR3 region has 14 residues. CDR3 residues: CASSRLTSGTEAFF. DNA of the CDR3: TGCGCCAGCAGCCGCCTTACTTCGGGGACTGAAGCTTTCTTT.

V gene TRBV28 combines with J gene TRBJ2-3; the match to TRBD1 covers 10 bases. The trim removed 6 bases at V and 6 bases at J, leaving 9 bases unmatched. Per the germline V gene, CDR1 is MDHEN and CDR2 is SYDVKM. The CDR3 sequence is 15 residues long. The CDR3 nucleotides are TGTGCCAGCAGCCCCCGGGACAGGGGATTTGATACGCAGTATTTT. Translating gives CASSPRDRGFDTQYF.

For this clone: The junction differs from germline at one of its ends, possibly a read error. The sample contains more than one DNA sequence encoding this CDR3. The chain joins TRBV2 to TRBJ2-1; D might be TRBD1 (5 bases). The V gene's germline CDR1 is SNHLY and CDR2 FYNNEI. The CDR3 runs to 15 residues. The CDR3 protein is CASRRGGSSYNEQFF. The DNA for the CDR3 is TGCGCCAGCAGAAGGGGCGGAAGCTCCTACAATGAGCAGTTCTTC.

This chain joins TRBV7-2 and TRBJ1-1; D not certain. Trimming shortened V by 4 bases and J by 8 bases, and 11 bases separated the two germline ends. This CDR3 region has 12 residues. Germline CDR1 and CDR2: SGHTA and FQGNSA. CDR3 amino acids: CASSSSGPEAFF. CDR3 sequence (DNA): TGTGCCAGCAGCTCGAGCGGGCCAGAAGCTTTCTTT.

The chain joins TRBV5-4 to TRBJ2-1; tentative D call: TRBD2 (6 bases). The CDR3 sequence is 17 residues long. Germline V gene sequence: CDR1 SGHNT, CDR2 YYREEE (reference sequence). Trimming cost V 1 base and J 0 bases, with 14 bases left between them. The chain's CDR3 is CASSLSLTGSSYNEQFF. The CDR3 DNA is TGTGCCAGCAGCTTGTCCCTTACCGGGAGCTCCTACAATGAGCAGTTCTTC.

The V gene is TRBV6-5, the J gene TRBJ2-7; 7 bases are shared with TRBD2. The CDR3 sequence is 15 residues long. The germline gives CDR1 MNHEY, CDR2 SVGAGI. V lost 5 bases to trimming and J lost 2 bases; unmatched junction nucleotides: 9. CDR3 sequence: CASSRFSGSTYEQYF. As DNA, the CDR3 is TGTGCCAGCAGTCGGTTTAGCGGGTCAACCTACGAGCAGTACTTC.

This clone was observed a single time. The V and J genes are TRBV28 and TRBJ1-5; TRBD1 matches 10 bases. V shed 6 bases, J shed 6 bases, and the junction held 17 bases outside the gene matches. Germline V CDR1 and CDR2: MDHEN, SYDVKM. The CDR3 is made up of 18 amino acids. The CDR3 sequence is CASSPYYYRDRGGQPQHF. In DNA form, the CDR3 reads TGTGCCAGCAGCCCCTATTATTACCGGGACAGGGGAGGTCAGCCCCAGCATTTT.

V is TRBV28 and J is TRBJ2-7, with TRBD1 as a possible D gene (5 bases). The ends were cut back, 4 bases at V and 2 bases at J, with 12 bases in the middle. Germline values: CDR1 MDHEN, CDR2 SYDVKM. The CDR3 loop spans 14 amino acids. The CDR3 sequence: CASSSDNGAYEQYF. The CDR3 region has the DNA TGTGCCAGCAGTTCGGACAATGGGGCCTACGAGCAGTACTTC.

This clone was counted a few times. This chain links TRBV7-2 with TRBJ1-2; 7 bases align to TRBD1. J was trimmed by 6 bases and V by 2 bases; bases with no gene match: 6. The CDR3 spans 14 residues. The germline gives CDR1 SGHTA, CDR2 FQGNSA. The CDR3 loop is CASSLLARGHGYTF. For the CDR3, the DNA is TGTGCCAGCAGCTTATTGGCGAGGGGGCATGGCTACACCTTC.

CDR3 sequence reads: CASSQQGIGGAEAFF. CDR3 sequence (DNA): TGCGCCAGCAGCCAGCAAGGTATTGGGGGCGCTGAAGCTTTCTTT. The V and J genes are TRBV4-3 and TRBJ1-1; TRBD1 is a possible D gene (6 bases). Trimming removed 3 bases at V and 6 bases at J, with 17 bases between. The CDR3 spans 15 residues. Germline values: CDR1 LGHNA, CDR2 YSLEER.

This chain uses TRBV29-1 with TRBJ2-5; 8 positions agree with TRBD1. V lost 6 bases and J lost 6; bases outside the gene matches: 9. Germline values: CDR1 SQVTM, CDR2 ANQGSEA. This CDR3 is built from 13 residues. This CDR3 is CSVHRQGLKTQYF. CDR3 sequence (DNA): TGCAGCGTCCACAGACAGGGGCTGAAGACCCAGTACTTC.

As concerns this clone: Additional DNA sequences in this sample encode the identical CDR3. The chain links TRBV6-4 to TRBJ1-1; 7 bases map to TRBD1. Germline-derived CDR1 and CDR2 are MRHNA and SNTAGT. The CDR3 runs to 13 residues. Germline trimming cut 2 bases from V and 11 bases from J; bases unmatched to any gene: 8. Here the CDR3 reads CASSDASTGPAFF. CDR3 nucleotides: TGTGCCAGCAGTGACGCCTCGACAGGGCCGGCTTTCTTT.

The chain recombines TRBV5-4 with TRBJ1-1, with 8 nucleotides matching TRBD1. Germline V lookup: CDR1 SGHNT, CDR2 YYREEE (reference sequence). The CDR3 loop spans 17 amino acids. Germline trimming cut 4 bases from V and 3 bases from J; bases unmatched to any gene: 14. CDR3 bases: TGTGCCAGCAGCACAGGGGGTACGATCTTGAGTGACACTGAAGCTTTCTTT. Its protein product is CASSTGGTILSDTEAFF.

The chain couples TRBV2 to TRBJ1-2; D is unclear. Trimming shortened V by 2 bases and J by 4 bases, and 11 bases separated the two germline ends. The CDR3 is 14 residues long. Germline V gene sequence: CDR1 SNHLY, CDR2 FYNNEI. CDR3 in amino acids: CASSELPFGYGYTF. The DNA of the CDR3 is TGTGCCAGCAGTGAACTCCCCTTCGGCTATGGCTACACCTTC.

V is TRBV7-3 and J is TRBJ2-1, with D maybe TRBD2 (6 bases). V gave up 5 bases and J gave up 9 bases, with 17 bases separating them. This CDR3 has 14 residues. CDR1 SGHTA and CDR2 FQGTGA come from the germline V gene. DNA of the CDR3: TGTGCCAGCAGCCTGGGGCTAGCGAGGAGTGAGCAGTTCTTC. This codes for CASSLGLARSEQFF.

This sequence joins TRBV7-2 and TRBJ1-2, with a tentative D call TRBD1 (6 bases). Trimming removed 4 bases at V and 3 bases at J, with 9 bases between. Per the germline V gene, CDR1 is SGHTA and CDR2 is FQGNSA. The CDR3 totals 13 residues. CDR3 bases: TGTGCCAGCAGCTACAGGGCTGACTATGGCTACACCTTC. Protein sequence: CASSYRADYGYTF.

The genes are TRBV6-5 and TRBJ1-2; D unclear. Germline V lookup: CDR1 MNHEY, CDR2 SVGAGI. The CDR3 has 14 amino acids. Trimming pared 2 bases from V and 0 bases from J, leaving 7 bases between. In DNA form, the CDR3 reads TGTGCCAGCAGTTACCCCGGAGCTAACTATGGCTACACCTTC. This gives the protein CASSYPGANYGYTF.

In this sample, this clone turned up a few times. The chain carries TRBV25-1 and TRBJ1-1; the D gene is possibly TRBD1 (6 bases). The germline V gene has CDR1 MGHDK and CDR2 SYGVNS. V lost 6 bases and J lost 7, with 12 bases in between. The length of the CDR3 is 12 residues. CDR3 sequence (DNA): TGTGCCAGCAGCACACAGGGTGGTGAAGCTTTCTTT. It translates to CASSTQGGEAFF.

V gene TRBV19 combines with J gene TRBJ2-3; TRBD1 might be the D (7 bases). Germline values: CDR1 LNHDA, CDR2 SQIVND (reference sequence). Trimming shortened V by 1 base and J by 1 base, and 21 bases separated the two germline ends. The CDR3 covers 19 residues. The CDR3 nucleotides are TGTGCCAGTAGTATAGGAACAGGGGAAGCAGTAGCGGGCACAGATACGCAGTATTTT. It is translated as CASSIGTGEAVAGTDTQYF.

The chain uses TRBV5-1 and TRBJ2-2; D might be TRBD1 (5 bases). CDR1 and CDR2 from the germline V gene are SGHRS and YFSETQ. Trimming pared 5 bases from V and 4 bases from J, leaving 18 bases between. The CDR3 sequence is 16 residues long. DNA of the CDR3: TGCGCCAGCAGAATTGGATTGCAGGGTGGCACCGGGGAGCTGTTTTTT. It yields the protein CASRIGLQGGTGELFF. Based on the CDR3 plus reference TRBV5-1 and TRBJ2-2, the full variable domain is KAGVTQTPRYLIKTRGQQVTLSCSPISGHRSVSWYQQTPGQGLQFLFEYFSETQRNKGNFPGRFSGRQFSNSRSEMNVSTLELGDSALYLCASRIGLQGGTGELFFGEGSRLTVL.

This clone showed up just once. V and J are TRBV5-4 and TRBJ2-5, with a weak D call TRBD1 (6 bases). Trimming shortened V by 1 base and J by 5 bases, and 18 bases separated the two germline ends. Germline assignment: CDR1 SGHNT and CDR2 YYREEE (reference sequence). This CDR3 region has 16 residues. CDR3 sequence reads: CASSLPSGQQGETQYF. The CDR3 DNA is TGTGCCAGCAGCTTGCCTTCTGGACAGCAAGGGGAGACCCAGTACTTC.

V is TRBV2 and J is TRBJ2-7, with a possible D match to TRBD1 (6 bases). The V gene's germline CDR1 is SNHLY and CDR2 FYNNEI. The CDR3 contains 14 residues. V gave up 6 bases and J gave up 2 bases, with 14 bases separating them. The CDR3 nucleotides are TGTGCCAGCAGATCACAACAGGGACCCTACGAGCAGTACTTC. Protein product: CASRSQQGPYEQYF.

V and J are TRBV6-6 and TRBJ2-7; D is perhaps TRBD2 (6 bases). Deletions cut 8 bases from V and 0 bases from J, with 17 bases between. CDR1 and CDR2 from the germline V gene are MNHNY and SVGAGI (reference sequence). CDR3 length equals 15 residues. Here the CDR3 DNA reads TGTGCCAGCCTTAGCGGTGGAGGGAACTCCTACGAGCAGTACTTC. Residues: CASLSGGGNSYEQYF.

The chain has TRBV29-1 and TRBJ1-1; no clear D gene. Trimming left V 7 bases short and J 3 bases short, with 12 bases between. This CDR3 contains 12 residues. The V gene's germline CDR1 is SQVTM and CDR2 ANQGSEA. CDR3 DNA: TGCAGCGGTCACGACACGCACACTGAAGCTTTCTTT. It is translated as CSGHDTHTEAFF.

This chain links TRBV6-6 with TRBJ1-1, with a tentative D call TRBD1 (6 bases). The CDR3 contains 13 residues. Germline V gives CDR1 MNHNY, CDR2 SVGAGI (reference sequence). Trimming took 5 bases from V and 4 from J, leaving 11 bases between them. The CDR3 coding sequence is TGTGCCAGCAGTATACAGGGTGGCACTGAAGCTTTCTTT. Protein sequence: CASSIQGGTEAFF.

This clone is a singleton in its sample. This CDR3 is CASSSQGENTEAFF. DNA for the CDR3: TGCGCCAGCAGCTCCCAGGGGGAGAACACTGAAGCTTTCTTT. This chain connects TRBV5-1 to TRBJ1-1; 7 nucleotides line up with TRBD1. V gave up 3 bases and J gave up 1 base; unmatched junction bases: 3. The CDR3 covers 14 residues. Germline V gene lookup returns CDR1 SGHRS and CDR2 YFSETQ.

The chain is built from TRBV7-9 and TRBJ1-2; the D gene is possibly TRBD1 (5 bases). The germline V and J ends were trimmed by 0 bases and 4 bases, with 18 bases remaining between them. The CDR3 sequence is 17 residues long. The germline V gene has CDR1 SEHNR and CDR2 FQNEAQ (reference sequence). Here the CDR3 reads CASSLAEAVGQRYGYTF. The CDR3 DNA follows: TGTGCCAGCAGCTTAGCAGAGGCCGTGGGGCAGCGCTATGGCTACACCTTC.

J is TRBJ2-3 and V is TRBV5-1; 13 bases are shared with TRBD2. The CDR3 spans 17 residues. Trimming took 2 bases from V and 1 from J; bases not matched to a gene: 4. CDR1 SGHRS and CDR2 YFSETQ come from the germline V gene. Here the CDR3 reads CASSLGLAGVGTDTQYF. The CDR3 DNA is TGCGCCAGCAGCTTAGGACTAGCGGGAGTCGGCACAGATACGCAGTATTTT.

DNA for the CDR3: TGTGCCAGCAGCTTATCGTGGCGGGAGATTGGCGAGCAGTACGTC. This codes for CASSLSWREIGEQYV. This sequence joins TRBV7-8 and TRBJ2-7; 7 bases match TRBD2. Germline V gene data show CDR1 as SGHVS and CDR2 as FQNEAQ. Trimming took 2 bases from V and 6 from J; bases not matched to a gene: 10. The CDR3 sequence is 15 residues long.

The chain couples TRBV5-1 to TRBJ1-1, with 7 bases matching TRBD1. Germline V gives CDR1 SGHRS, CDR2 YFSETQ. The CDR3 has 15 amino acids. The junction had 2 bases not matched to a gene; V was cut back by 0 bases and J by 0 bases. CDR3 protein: CASSLEGTVNTEAFF. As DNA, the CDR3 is TGCGCCAGCAGCTTGGAGGGGACAGTGAACACTGAAGCTTTCTTT.